Shown below are 25 T cell receptor beta chains from a single sample sequenced in a study of blood T cell repertoires in COVID-19. Some clones are missing from TCRdb's copy, which holds only in-frame ones; the method was immunoSEQ multiplex PCR. This table holds about 55,000 clones, 83% found once. Source material: peripheral blood. Receptors were obtained from an older woman with acute or convalescent COVID-19.

In its sample, this clone was seen once. The chain carries TRBV7-9 and TRBJ1-2; 8 bases map to TRBD1. The CDR3 consists of 15 residues. Germline V gene lookup returns CDR1 SEHNR and CDR2 FQNEAQ (reference sequence). J gave up 6 bases and V 0 bases, and 6 bases lay outside the gene matches. In DNA form, the CDR3 reads TGTGCCAGCAGCTTAGCGCGGCAGGGGGCTGATGGCTACACCTTC. It codes for CASSLARQGADGYTF. The whole variable domain, filled in from reference TRBV7-9 and TRBJ1-2, reads DTGVSQNPRHKITKRGQNVTFRCDPISEHNRLYWYRQTLGQGPEFLTYFQNEAQLEKSRLLSDRFSAERPKGSFSTLEIQRTEQGDSAMYLCASSLARQGADGYTFGSGTRLTVV.

J is TRBJ1-2 and V is TRBV2; 9 bases agree with TRBD1. Germline V gene data show CDR1 as SNHLY and CDR2 as FYNNEI. The ends lost 3 bases at V and 4 bases at J; junction bases unmatched: 3. CDR3 length equals 14 residues. As DNA, the CDR3 is TGTGCCAGCAGTGACACAGGGGGCAGCTATGGCTACACCTTC. It specifies CASSDTGGSYGYTF.

Here the CDR3 DNA reads TGCGCCAGCAGCCCCCGGGACAGGGGAACTGAAGCTTTCTTT. As protein: CASSPRDRGTEAFF. The chain combines TRBV5-1 with TRBJ1-1, with 10 nucleotides matching TRBD1. Trimming cost V 4 bases and J 5 bases; bases outside gene matches: 5. CDR1 SGHRS and CDR2 YFSETQ come from the germline V gene. The CDR3 has 14 residues.

This clone showed up just a few times. The J gene is TRBJ2-7, the V gene TRBV2; D unresolved. This CDR3 is 12 amino acids long. CDR1 is SNHLY and CDR2 is FYNNEI in the germline V gene. Trimming removed 3 bases at V and 6 bases at J, with 9 bases between. In DNA, the CDR3 is TGTGCCAGCAGTGACCACTCGGGCGAGCAGTACTTC. Translating gives CASSDHSGEQYF.

The genes are TRBV4-2 and TRBJ1-5, with 8 bases identical to TRBD1. The CDR3 is made up of 16 amino acids. Trimming cost V 1 base and J 2 bases; bases outside gene matches: 4. Germline CDR1 is LGHNA and CDR2 is YNFKEQ. The CDR3 here is CASSQAVQGGNQPQHF. CDR3 sequence (DNA): TGTGCCAGCAGCCAAGCCGTACAGGGGGGCAATCAGCCCCAGCATTTT.

The V and J genes are TRBV2 and TRBJ1-1, with D possibly TRBD1 on 5 matching bases. Trimming stripped 8 bases from V and 1 base from J, with 14 bases between. CDR3 size: 14 residues. Germline V gene data show CDR1 as SNHLY and CDR2 as FYNNEI. CDR3 sequence reads: CASLAGRENTEAFF. The CDR3 DNA is TGTGCCAGCCTGGCAGGGAGGGAGAACACTGAAGCTTTCTTT.

The chain employs TRBV7-2 and TRBJ1-1, with D possibly matching TRBD1 (6 bases). CDR1 and CDR2 from the germline V gene are SGHTA and FQGNSA. This CDR3 comprises 14 residues. Trimming shortened V by 5 bases and J by 2 bases, and 12 bases separated the two germline ends. The CDR3 loop reads CASSPQGFNTEAFF. Here the CDR3 DNA reads TGTGCCAGCAGCCCTCAGGGGTTTAACACTGAAGCTTTCTTT.

As DNA, the CDR3 is TGTGCCAGCAGTCGAGCCCCCACAGGGGGATACACCGGGGAGCTGTTTTTT. Translating it yields CASSRAPTGGYTGELFF. The chain links TRBV5-4 to TRBJ2-2; TRBD1 agrees at 8 bases. The trim removed 5 bases at V and 3 bases at J, leaving 12 bases unmatched. CDR3 size: 17 residues. Germline V gene data show CDR1 as SGHNT and CDR2 as YYREEE (reference sequence).

A few counts support this clone. The chain is built from TRBV29-1 and TRBJ2-5; 13 positions match TRBD2. Trimming took 6 bases from V and 5 from J; bases not matched to a gene: 9. The germline CDR1 and CDR2 sequences are SQVTM and ANQGSEA. The CDR3 has 15 residues. As DNA, the CDR3 is TGCAGCGTCGCCGGGACTAGCGGGAACGGGGAGACCCAGTACTTC. This sequence encodes CSVAGTSGNGETQYF.

This rearrangement joins TRBV7-3 to TRBJ1-1, with unresolved D. Germline CDR1 is SGHTA and CDR2 is FQGTGA. CDR3 length: 18 amino acids. Trimming shortened V by 5 bases and J by 4 bases, and 26 bases separated the two germline ends. CDR3 nucleotides: TGTGCCAGCAGCCCGAATGCATTGATTGGCAGCGCGGGCACTGAAGCTTTCTTT. Residues: CASSPNALIGSAGTEAFF.

The chain's CDR3 is CAGLQPNYGYTF. The DNA of the CDR3 is TGTGCCGGCTTACAGCCGAACTATGGCTACACCTTC. V is TRBV30 and J is TRBJ1-2, with D uncertain. The CDR3 sequence is 12 residues long. V dropped 8 bases and J dropped 2 bases, with 12 bases sitting between them. Germline CDR1 and CDR2: GTSNPN and SVGIG (reference sequence).

The rearrangement joins TRBV28 to TRBJ1-5, with 7 bases lining up with TRBD1. The length of the CDR3 is 15 residues. Germline loops: CDR1 MDHEN, CDR2 SYDVKM. V shed 5 bases, J shed 2 bases, and the junction held 6 bases outside the gene matches. In DNA, the CDR3 is TGTGCCAGCAGTCAACATACAGGGGGCAATCAGCCCCAGCATTTT. It translates to CASSQHTGGNQPQHF. The full variable domain, its missing parts supplied by reference TRBV28 and TRBJ1-5, is DVKVTQSSRYLVKRTGEKVFLECVQDMDHENMFWYRQDPGLGLRLIYFSYDVKMKEKGDIPEGYSVSREKKERFSLILESASTNQTSMYLCASSQHTGGNQPQHFGDGTRLSIL.

V usage is TRBV7-9 and J usage is TRBJ2-3; 11 bases agree with TRBD2. Per the germline V gene, CDR1 is SEHNR and CDR2 is FQNEAQ (reference sequence). The CDR3 consists of 19 residues. With 1 base clipped from V and 0 bases from J, the junction kept 9 bases outside the gene matches. The CDR3, as DNA: TGTGCCAGCAGCTTAGAAGGGACTAGCGGTTTATCTAGCACAGATACGCAGTATTTT. Translating gives CASSLEGTSGLSSTDTQYF.

The rearrangement links TRBV6-5 to TRBJ1-5; 8 bases agree with TRBD1. Germline trimming cut 6 bases from V and 10 bases from J; bases unmatched to any gene: 11. The V gene's germline CDR1 is MNHEY and CDR2 SVGAGI. CDR3 length: 14 residues. CDR3 in DNA: TGTGCCAGCAGCGTAAGACAGGGGATATCCCCCCAGCATTTT. Its protein product is CASSVRQGISPQHF.

The V gene is TRBV6-2 or TRBV6-3, the J gene TRBJ1-1; D is undetermined. The V and J ends lost 4 bases and 4 bases respectively, with 13 bases between them. The germline CDR1 and CDR2 sequences are MNHEY and SVGEGT. The length of the CDR3 is 14 residues. CDR3 loop: CASSWGALSTEAFF. The CDR3 nucleotides are TGTGCCAGCAGTTGGGGAGCCCTGAGCACTGAAGCTTTCTTT.

This clone was detected once. The chain carries TRBV11-3 and TRBJ1-2; 9 bases align to TRBD1. Germline V CDR1 and CDR2: SGHNT, YENEEA. CDR3 length: 21 amino acids. Losses at the gene ends were 0 bases for V and 2 bases for J; bases not matched to a gene: 19. CDR3 DNA: TGTGCCAGCAGCTTAGATAGACAGGGGGGGCCGCCTACAACGTCCAACTATGGCTACACCTTC. Amino acid sequence: CASSLDRQGGPPTTSNYGYTF.

This chain uses TRBV27 with TRBJ2-2; D is possibly TRBD2 (5 bases). Trimming left V 8 bases short and J 8 bases short, with 9 bases between. This CDR3 spans 11 amino acids. Germline loops: CDR1 MNHEY, CDR2 SMNVEV (reference sequence). CDR3 sequence (DNA): TGTGCCAGCTATCGGAGGGGGGAGCTGTTTTTT. Translation gives CASYRRGELFF.

The CDR3 bases are TGTGCCAGCAGCTTAAACCAGGGAGGCACTGAAGCTTTCTTT. It yields the protein CASSLNQGGTEAFF. The J gene is TRBJ1-1, the V gene TRBV7-3; D perhaps matches TRBD1 (5 bases). Trimming left V 1 base short and J 4 bases short, with 10 bases between. In germline, CDR1 is SGHTA, CDR2 FQGTGA. This CDR3 is built from 14 residues.

V and J are TRBV19 and TRBJ1-5; D call uncertain. Germline V lookup: CDR1 LNHDA, CDR2 SQIVND (reference sequence). V lost 5 bases and J lost 1, with 18 bases in between. This CDR3 has 17 amino acids. DNA for the CDR3: TGTGCCAGTAGTGACCAACTTTGGGCAGTCAGCAATCAGCCCCAGCATTTT. It codes for CASSDQLWAVSNQPQHF.

The chain recombines TRBV5-6 with TRBJ2-5; D is possibly TRBD2 (5 bases). Germline values: CDR1 SGHDT, CDR2 YYEEEE. The V gene lost 2 bases and the J gene lost 2 bases, with 22 bases spanning the gap. This CDR3 comprises 18 residues. Here the CDR3 DNA reads TGTGCCAGCAGCTTCCGTCTCGGGCGGGCGGCGGGTCAAGAGACCCAGTACTTC. This codes for CASSFRLGRAAGQETQYF.

This chain connects TRBV2 to TRBJ1-5, with 7 bases that match TRBD1. This CDR3 has 15 amino acids. V was clipped by 0 bases and J by 8 bases; unmatched bases: 7. The V gene's germline CDR1 is SNHLY and CDR2 FYNNEI. In DNA form, the CDR3 reads TGTGCCAGCAGTGAAGCTCGACAGGGTCCTAAGCCCCAGCATTTT. Protein sequence: CASSEARQGPKPQHF. Combining the CDR3 with reference TRBV2 and TRBJ1-5 gives the whole variable domain EPEVTQTPSHQVTQMGQEVILRCVPISNHLYFYWYRQILGQKVEFLVSFYNNEISEKSEIFDDQFSVERPDGSNFTLKIRSTKLEDSAMYFCASSEARQGPKPQHFGDGTRLSIL.

This sequence joins TRBV6-5 and TRBJ1-5; 7 positions agree with TRBD1. The CDR3 has 14 residues. Germline CDR1 is MNHEY and CDR2 is SVGAGI. Losses at the gene ends were 10 bases for V and 4 bases for J; bases not matched to a gene: 10. CDR3 sequence reads: CATRQGLGNQPQHF. CDR3 DNA sequence: TGTGCCACCAGACAGGGATTAGGGAATCAGCCCCAGCATTTT.

The chain has TRBV12-3 or TRBV12-4 and TRBJ1-1; D is uncertain. The CDR3 contains 12 residues. The V and J ends lost 6 bases and 5 bases respectively, with 10 bases between them. The CDR3 DNA reads TGTGCCAGCAGCCCCGGGAGTACTGAAGCTTTCTTT. Its protein product is CASSPGSTEAFF.

This clone was seen more than once but under ten times. The chain is built from TRBV19 and TRBJ1-2; 10 nucleotides line up with TRBD1. V trimming: 5 bases; J trimming: 3 bases; junction bases outside the gene matches: 9. Germline-derived CDR1 and CDR2 are LNHDA and SQIVND (reference sequence). The CDR3 covers 16 residues. CDR3 protein: CASSSRDRGGDYGYTF. CDR3 coding DNA: TGTGCCAGTAGTTCCCGGGACAGGGGTGGAGACTATGGCTACACCTTC.

This sequence joins TRBV6-5 and TRBJ2-7; 11 bases match TRBD1. The CDR3 is 15 residues long. V dropped 6 bases and J dropped 2; count of bases not matched to a gene: 6. Germline V gives CDR1 MNHEY, CDR2 SVGAGI. DNA of the CDR3: TGTGCCAGCAGGCCCGGGACAGGGGGGACCTACGAGCAGTACTTC. Translated: CASRPGTGGTYEQYF.